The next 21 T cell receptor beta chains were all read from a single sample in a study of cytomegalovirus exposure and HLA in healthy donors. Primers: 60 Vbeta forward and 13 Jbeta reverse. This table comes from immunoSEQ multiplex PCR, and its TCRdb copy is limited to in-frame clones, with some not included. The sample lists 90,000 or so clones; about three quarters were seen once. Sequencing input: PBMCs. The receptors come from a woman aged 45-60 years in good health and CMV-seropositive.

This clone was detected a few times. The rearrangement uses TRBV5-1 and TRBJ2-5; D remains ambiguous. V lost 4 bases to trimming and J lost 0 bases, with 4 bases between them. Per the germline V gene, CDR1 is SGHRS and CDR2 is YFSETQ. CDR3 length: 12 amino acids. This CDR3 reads CASSQNQETQYF. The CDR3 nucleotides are TGCGCCAGCAGCCAAAACCAAGAGACCCAGTACTTC.

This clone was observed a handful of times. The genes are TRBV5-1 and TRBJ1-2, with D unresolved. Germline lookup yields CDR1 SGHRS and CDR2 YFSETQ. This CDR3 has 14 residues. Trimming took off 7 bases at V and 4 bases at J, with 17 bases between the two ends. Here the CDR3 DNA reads TGCGCCAGCTCCGGCGCAGGCCCCTCCTATGGCTACACCTTC. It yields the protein CASSGAGPSYGYTF.

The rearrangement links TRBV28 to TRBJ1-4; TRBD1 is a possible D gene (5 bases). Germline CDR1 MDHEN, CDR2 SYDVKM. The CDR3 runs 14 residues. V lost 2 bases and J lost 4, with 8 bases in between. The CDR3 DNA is TGTGCCAGCAGTTTAATCGGGGGTAATGAAAAACTGTTTTTT. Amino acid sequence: CASSLIGGNEKLFF. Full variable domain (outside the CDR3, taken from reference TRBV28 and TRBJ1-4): DVKVTQSSRYLVKRTGEKVFLECVQDMDHENMFWYRQDPGLGLRLIYFSYDVKMKEKGDIPEGYSVSREKKERFSLILESASTNQTSMYLCASSLIGGNEKLFFGSGTQLSVL.

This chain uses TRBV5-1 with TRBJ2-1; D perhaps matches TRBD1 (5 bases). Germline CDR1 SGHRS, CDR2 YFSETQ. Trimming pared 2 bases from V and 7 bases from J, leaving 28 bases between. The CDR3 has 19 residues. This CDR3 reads CASSFPRTRQLAMGNEQFF. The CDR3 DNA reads TGCGCCAGCAGCTTCCCCAGGACCCGACAGCTCGCCATGGGGAATGAGCAGTTCTTC.

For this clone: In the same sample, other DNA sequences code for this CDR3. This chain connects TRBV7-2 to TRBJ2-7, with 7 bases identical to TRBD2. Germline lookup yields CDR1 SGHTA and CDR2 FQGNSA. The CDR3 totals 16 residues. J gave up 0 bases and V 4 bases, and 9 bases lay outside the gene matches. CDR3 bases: TGTGCCAGCAGCTCAAAGGGAGGGGTCTCCTCCTACGAGCAGTACTTC. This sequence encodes CASSSKGGVSSYEQYF.

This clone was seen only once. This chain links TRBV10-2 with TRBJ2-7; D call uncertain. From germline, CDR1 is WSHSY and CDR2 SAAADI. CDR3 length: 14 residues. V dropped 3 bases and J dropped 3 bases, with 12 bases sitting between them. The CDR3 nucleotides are TGCGCCAGCAGTGAAAGCTTCGTCCTCTACGAGCAGTACTTC. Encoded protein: CASSESFVLYEQYF.

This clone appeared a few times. Here the CDR3 DNA reads TGTGCCAGCAGCCAATACGGGCCAGGGGGCGACTATGGCTACACCTTC. Translating gives CASSQYGPGGDYGYTF. This chain links TRBV14 with TRBJ1-2; 8 bases line up with TRBD1. V shed 2 bases and J 3 bases; nucleotides not matched to a gene: 8. Looked up from germline, CDR1 is SGHDN and CDR2 is FVKESK. This CDR3 has 16 amino acids.

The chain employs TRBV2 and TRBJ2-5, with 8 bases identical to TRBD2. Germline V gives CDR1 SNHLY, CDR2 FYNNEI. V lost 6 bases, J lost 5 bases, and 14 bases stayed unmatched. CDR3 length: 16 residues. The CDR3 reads CASRPLWTSPQETQYF. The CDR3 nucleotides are TGTGCCAGCAGACCCCTTTGGACTAGCCCGCAGGAGACCCAGTACTTC.

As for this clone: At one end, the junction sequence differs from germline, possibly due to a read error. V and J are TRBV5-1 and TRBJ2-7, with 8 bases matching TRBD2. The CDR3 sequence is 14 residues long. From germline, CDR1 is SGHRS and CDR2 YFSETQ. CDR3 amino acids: CASSLGGGSYEQYF. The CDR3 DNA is TGTGCCAGCAGCTTGGGCGGGGGGTCCTACGAGCAGTACTTC.

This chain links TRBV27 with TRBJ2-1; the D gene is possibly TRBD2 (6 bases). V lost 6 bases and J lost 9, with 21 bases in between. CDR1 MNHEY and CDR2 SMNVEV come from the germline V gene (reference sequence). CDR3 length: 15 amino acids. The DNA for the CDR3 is TGTGCCAGCAGCCGTAGAGGGGACTCCCTCGGTGAGCAGTTCTTC. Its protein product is CASSRRGDSLGEQFF.

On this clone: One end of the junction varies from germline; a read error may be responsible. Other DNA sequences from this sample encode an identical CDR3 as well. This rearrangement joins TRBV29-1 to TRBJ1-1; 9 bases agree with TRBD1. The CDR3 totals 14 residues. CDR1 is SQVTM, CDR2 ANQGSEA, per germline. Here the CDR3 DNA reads TGCAGCGTTGATCAGGACAGGGGAAGGACTGAAGCCTTCTTT. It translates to CSVDQDRGRTEAFF.

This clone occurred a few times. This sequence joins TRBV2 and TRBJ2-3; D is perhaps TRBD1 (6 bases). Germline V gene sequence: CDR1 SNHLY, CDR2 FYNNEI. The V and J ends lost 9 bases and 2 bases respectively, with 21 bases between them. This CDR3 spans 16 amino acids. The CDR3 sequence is CASLGSPDSLTDTQYF. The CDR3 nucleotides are TGTGCCAGTCTGGGCTCACCGGACAGTCTCACAGATACGCAGTATTTT.

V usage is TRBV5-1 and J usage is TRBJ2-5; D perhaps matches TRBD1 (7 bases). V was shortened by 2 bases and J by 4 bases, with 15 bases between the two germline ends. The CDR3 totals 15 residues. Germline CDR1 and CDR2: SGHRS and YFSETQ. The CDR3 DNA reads TGCGCCAGCAGCTTACAGGGGACTTCGATAGAGACCCAGTACTTC. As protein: CASSLQGTSIETQYF.

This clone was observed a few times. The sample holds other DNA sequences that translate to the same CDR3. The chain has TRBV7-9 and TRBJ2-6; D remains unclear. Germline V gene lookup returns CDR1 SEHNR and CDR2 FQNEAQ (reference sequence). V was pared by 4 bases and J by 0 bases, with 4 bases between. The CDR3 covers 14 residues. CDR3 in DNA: TGTGCCAGCAGCTCTAGCTCTGGGGCCAACGTCCTGACTTTC. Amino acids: CASSSSSGANVLTF.

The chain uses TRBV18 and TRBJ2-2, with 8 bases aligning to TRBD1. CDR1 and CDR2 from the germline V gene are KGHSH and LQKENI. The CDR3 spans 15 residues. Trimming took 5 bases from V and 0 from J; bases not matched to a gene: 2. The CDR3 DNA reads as TGTGCCAGCTCAAGGGACAGGCCGAACACCGGGGAGCTGTTTTTT. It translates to CASSRDRPNTGELFF.

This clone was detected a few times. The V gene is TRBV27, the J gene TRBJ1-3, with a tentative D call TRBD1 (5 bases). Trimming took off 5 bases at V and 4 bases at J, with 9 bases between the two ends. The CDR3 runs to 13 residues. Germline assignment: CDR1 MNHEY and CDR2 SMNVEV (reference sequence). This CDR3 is CASSLGAGNTIYF. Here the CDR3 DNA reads TGTGCCAGCAGTCTAGGGGCGGGAAACACCATATATTTT.

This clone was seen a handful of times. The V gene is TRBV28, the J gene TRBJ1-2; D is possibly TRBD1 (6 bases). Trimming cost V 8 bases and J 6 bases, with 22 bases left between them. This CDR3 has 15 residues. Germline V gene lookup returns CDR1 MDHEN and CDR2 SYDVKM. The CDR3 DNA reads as TGTGCCAGCTATGGCGCTTTGACGGCAGGGGATGGCTACACCTTC. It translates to CASYGALTAGDGYTF.

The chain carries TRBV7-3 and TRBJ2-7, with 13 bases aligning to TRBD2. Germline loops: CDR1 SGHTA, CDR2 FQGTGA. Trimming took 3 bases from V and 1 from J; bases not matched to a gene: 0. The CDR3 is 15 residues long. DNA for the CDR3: TGTGCCAGCAGCTTGGGACTAGCGGGATCCTACGAGCAGTACTTC. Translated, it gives CASSLGLAGSYEQYF.

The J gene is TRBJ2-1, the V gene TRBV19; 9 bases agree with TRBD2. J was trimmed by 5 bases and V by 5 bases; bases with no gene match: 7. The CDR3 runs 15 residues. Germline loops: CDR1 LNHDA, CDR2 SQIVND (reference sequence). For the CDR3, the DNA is TGTGCCAGTAGTGTGACTAGCGGCCTCCACAATGAGCAGTTCTTC. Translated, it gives CASSVTSGLHNEQFF.

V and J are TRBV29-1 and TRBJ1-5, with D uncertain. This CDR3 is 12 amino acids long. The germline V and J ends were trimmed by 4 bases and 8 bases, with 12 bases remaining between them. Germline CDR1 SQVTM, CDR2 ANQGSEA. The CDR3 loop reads CSVVKDGEPQHF. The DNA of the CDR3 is TGCAGCGTTGTTAAGGACGGGGAGCCCCAGCATTTT. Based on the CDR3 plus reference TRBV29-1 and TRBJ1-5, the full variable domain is SAVISQKPSRDICQRGTSLTIQCQVDSQVTMMFWYRQQPGQSLTLIATANQGSEATYESGFVIDKFPISRPNLTFSTLTVSNMSPEDSSIYLCSVVKDGEPQHFGDGTRLSIL.

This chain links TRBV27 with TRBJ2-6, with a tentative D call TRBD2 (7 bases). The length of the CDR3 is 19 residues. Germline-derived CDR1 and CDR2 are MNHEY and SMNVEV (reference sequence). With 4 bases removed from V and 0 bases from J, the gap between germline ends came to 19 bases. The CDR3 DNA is TGTGCCAGCAGTTCAAGGGGGGGCACTAGTATCTCTGGGGCCAACGTCCTGACTTTC. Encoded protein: CASSSRGGTSISGANVLTF. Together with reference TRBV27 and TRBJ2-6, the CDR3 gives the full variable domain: EAQVTQNPRYLITVTGKKLTVTCSQNMNHEYMSWYRQDPGLGLRQIYYSMNVEVTDKGDVPEGYKVSRKEKRNFPLILESPSPNQTSLYFCASSSRGGTSISGANVLTFGAGSRLTVL.